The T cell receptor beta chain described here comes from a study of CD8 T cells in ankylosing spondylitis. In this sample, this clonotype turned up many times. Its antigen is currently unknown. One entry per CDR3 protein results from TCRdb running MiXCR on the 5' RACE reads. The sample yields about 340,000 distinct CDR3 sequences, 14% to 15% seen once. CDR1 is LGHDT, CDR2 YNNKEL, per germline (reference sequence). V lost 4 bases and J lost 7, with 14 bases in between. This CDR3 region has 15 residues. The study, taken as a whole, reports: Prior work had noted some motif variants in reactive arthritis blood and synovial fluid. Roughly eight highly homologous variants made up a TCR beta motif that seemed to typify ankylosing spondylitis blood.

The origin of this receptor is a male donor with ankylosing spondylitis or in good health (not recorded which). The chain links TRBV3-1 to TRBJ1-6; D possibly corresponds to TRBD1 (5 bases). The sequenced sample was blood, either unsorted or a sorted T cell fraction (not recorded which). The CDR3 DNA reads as TGTGCCAGCAGCCTTCGGGGGGGGAGGAATTCACCCCTCCACTTT. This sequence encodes CASSLRGGRNSPLHF.